This TCR beta chain was retrieved from a study of identical twins. Study-wide points: Possibly, invariant MAIT and iNKT cells partly confounded zero-insertion analyses.

The germline CDR1 and CDR2 sequences are SGHTS and YDEGEE. CDR3 length: 16 residues. TCRdb reanalysed the 5' RACE reads using MiXCR and keeps one entry per CDR3 protein. The sample gives roughly 1,500,000 distinct CDR3 sequences, less than 40% of which show up once; around 0.3% is in the top ten. In regard to this clonotype: Its antigen remains unknown. A read error may account for a junction end that differs from germline.

Specimen: cord blood. This TCR was sampled from a newborn girl in good health. The chain combines TRBV5-8 with TRBJ2-7; 9 bases map to TRBD1. The CDR3 loop is CTSSLSTGQGFHEQYF. The CDR3 nucleotides read TGTACCAGCAGCTTGTCCACGGGACAGGGTTTCCACGAGCAGTACTTC.